The 13 T cell receptor beta chains in this list originate from one sample, sequenced in a study of OX40 agonist ivuxolimab in advanced cancers. Produced via immunoSEQ multiplex PCR; TCRdb's table is partial and in-frame only. The data hold 95,000 to 150,000 clones, with 85% to 95% observed a single time. Sample: CD4+ or CD8+ T cells sorted from blood, taken in a trial of the OX40 agonist ivuxolimab. The receptors were gathered from an adult with an advanced solid tumor such as melanoma, head and neck, liver or kidney cancer.

V usage is TRBV30 and J usage is TRBJ1-5, with 10 bases that match TRBD1. CDR3 size: 15 residues. The J segment lost 4 bases and the V segment lost 8 bases, leaving 11 bases of the junction unmatched. Germline V gives CDR1 GTSNPN, CDR2 SVGIG (reference sequence). The CDR3: CAIGQGVNWNQPQHF. CDR3 sequence (DNA): TGTGCCATAGGACAGGGGGTAAATTGGAATCAGCCCCAGCATTTT.

The rearrangement joins TRBV6-1 to TRBJ1-5, with 11 bases matching TRBD1. Germline values: CDR1 MNHNS, CDR2 SASEGT. The V segment lost 4 bases and the J segment 6 bases; nucleotides outside the gene matches: 8. This CDR3 is built from 16 residues. The CDR3 here is CASSGTGGIIGQPQHF. The CDR3 DNA reads TGTGCCAGCAGTGGGACAGGGGGCATAATAGGTCAGCCCCAGCATTTT.

V is TRBV6-1 and J is TRBJ1-2, with unresolved D. Trimming stripped 2 bases from V and 4 bases from J, with 11 bases between. This CDR3 spans 14 amino acids. Per the germline V gene, CDR1 is MNHNS and CDR2 is SASEGT. The CDR3 loop is CASSESPGVYGYTF. In nucleotides, the CDR3 is TGTGCCAGCAGTGAATCACCAGGTGTCTATGGCTACACCTTC.

This clone was seen once. The CDR3 region is CASSPPLAGGYEQYF. The CDR3 DNA reads as TGTGCCAGCAGTCCCCCCCTAGCGGGAGGCTACGAGCAGTACTTC. This chain links TRBV28 with TRBJ2-7; the match to TRBD2 covers 11 bases. Losses at the gene ends were 5 bases for V and 3 bases for J; bases not matched to a gene: 6. Germline loops: CDR1 MDHEN, CDR2 SYDVKM. This CDR3 is 15 amino acids long.

CDR3 DNA: TGTGCCAGCAGCCTTATTACGGGGCAGGGTTTTGGGGCCAACGTCCTGACTTTC. Amino acid sequence: CASSLITGQGFGANVLTF. J is TRBJ2-6 and V is TRBV14; perhaps D is TRBD1 or TRBD2 (5 bases each). CDR3 length: 18 residues. From germline, CDR1 is SGHDN and CDR2 FVKESK. The V and J ends lost 4 bases and 3 bases respectively, with 19 bases between them.

This sequence joins TRBV27 and TRBJ2-7; 8 nucleotides match TRBD1. The CDR3 consists of 14 residues. The trim removed 6 bases at V and 3 bases at J, leaving 7 bases unmatched. Germline CDR1 reads MNHEY; CDR2 reads SMNVEV (reference sequence). The CDR3 sequence: CASSVTGANYEQYF. The DNA for the CDR3 is TGTGCCAGCAGCGTGACAGGGGCTAACTACGAGCAGTACTTC.

The CDR3 is CASSLSLESGYTF. CDR3 sequence (DNA): TGTGCCAGCAGCTTATCTCTAGAGTCGGGCTACACCTTC. The V and J genes are TRBV7-2 and TRBJ1-2, with D uncertain. Germline V gene data show CDR1 as SGHTA and CDR2 as FQGNSA. Trimming left V 2 bases short and J 8 bases short, with 12 bases between. The CDR3 has 13 amino acids. Using reference TRBV7-2 and TRBJ1-2 for the parts outside the CDR3, the full variable domain is GAGVSQSPSNKVTEKGKDVELRCDPISGHTALYWYRQSLGQGLEFLIYFQGNSAPDKSGLPSDRFSAERTGGSVSTLTIQRTQQEDSAVYLCASSLSLESGYTFGSGTRLTVV.

J is TRBJ2-2 and V is TRBV5-6; D call uncertain. Trimming stripped 0 bases from V and 6 bases from J, with 9 bases between. Per germline, CDR1 SGHDT and CDR2 YYEEEE. CDR3 size: 14 residues. CDR3 DNA: TGTGCCAGCAGCTTGGGCCAGTTCGCCGGGGAGCTGTTTTTT. Amino acid sequence: CASSLGQFAGELFF. Complete variable domain (other parts from reference TRBV5-6 and TRBJ2-2): DAGVTQSPTHLIKTRGQQVTLRCSPKSGHDTVSWYQQALGQGPQFIFQYYEEEERQRGNFPDRFSGHQFPNYSSELNVNALLLGDSALYLCASSLGQFAGELFFGEGSRLTVL.

The chain links TRBV28 to TRBJ2-7; possible D gene TRBD2, 5 bases. Per the germline V gene, CDR1 is MDHEN and CDR2 is SYDVKM. CDR3 length equals 14 residues. Between the trimmed V and J ends, which lost 4 bases and 3 bases, there was a span of 13 bases. The CDR3 DNA reads TGTGCCAGCAGTTCTCGGACTCGGCGCTACGAGCAGTACTTC. This codes for CASSSRTRRYEQYF. Full variable domain (outside the CDR3, taken from reference TRBV28 and TRBJ2-7): DVKVTQSSRYLVKRTGEKVFLECVQDMDHENMFWYRQDPGLGLRLIYFSYDVKMKEKGDIPEGYSVSREKKERFSLILESASTNQTSMYLCASSSRTRRYEQYFGPGTRLTVT.

This chain joins TRBV5-4 and TRBJ2-7; 8 bases align to TRBD1. The CDR3 has 14 amino acids. V shed 2 bases, J shed 6 bases, and the junction held 7 bases outside the gene matches. Germline V gene lookup returns CDR1 SGHNT and CDR2 YYREEE (reference sequence). CDR3 region: CASSLWTGSGEQYF. DNA of the CDR3: TGTGCCAGCAGCTTATGGACAGGGTCGGGCGAGCAGTACTTC.

V gene TRBV19 combines with J gene TRBJ1-5; D is possibly TRBD1 (6 bases). Trimming cost V 7 bases and J 0 bases, with 16 bases left between them. The germline V gene encodes CDR1 LNHDA and CDR2 SQIVND (reference sequence). The CDR3 is 16 amino acids. The CDR3: CASKRQVRDSNQPQHF. As DNA, the CDR3 is TGTGCCAGTAAGCGACAGGTTCGCGATAGCAATCAGCCCCAGCATTTT.

This chain connects TRBV27 to TRBJ2-1, with 14 bases that match TRBD2. Germline V gives CDR1 MNHEY, CDR2 SMNVEV (reference sequence). The CDR3 has 15 residues. The J segment lost 13 bases and the V segment lost 6 bases, leaving 11 bases of the junction unmatched. In nucleotides, the CDR3 is TGTGCCAGCAGGAGATTTGGGACTAGCGGGGGTCCACAGTTCTTC. It specifies CASRRFGTSGGPQFF.

V usage is TRBV11-3 and J usage is TRBJ2-7; TRBD1 aligns across 7 bases. The CDR3 runs to 15 residues. V trimming: 3 bases; J trimming: 5 bases; junction bases outside the gene matches: 10. Germline CDR1 and CDR2: SGHNT and YENEEA. CDR3 coding DNA: TGTGCCAGCAGCTTTAATGGACAGGTCTTACACGAGCAGTACTTC. As protein: CASSFNGQVLHEQYF.